A single sample is the source of the 11 T cell receptor beta chains below, sequenced in a study of shared clonotypes between healthy human individuals. Clones were sequenced by immunoSEQ multiplex PCR, and TCRdb holds only the in-frame ones, with some missing. In the table there are millions of clones, 90% to 95% of which are singletons. Sample: naive CD4+ T cells sorted from blood. Subset described: CD45RA+ positively selected. All receptors derive from a man between 18 and 35 years old in good health.

The chain carries TRBV18 and TRBJ2-1, with 7 bases matching TRBD1. CDR1 is KGHSH, CDR2 LQKENI, per germline. The CDR3 spans 11 residues. J was trimmed by 13 bases and V by 4 bases; bases with no gene match: 4. CDR3 residues: CASSRGTEQFF. The CDR3 DNA reads TGTGCCAGCTCACGGGGGACAGAACAGTTCTTC. Full variable domain (rest looked up from reference TRBV18 and TRBJ2-1): NAGVMQNPRHLVRRRGQEARLRCSPMKGHSHVYWYRQLPEEGLKFMVYLQKENIIDESGMPKERFSAEFPKEGPSILRIQQVVRGDSAAYFCASSRGTEQFFGPGTRLTVL.

The rearrangement links TRBV7-9 to TRBJ2-3; D is unclear. The CDR3 runs 13 residues. The germline V and J ends were trimmed by 5 bases and 3 bases, with 9 bases remaining between them. CDR1 SEHNR and CDR2 FQNEAQ come from the germline V gene (reference sequence). The CDR3 is CASSHAGTDTQYF. CDR3 in DNA: TGTGCCAGCAGCCACGCCGGGACAGATACGCAGTATTTT.

This clone was detected only once. This chain connects TRBV19 to TRBJ2-2; D gene uncertain. This CDR3 contains 15 residues. Deletions cut 5 bases from V and 3 bases from J, with 13 bases between. Germline values: CDR1 LNHDA, CDR2 SQIVND (reference sequence). CDR3 sequence (DNA): TGTGCCAGTAGTCCCCGGCGAAGGGACACCGGGGAGCTGTTTTTT. Translating it yields CASSPRRRDTGELFF.

A note on this clone: A much larger clone is a single base away; this may be a read error. Here the CDR3 reads CASSSTGELFF. The DNA of the CDR3 is TGTGCCAGCAGCTCCACCGGGGAGCTGTTTTTT. This chain links TRBV5-5 with TRBJ2-2; D is uncertain. This CDR3 region has 11 residues. V dropped 3 bases and J dropped 4 bases, with 1 base sitting between them. Germline CDR1 and CDR2: SGHKS and YYEKEE (reference sequence).

Turning to this clone: Other DNA variants within this sample encode the same CDR3. The V gene is TRBV7-3, the J gene TRBJ2-7, with 8 bases aligning to TRBD1. There are 14 residues in the CDR3. Germline CDR1 reads SGHTA; CDR2 reads FQGTGA. With 4 bases clipped from V and 2 bases from J, the junction kept 4 bases outside the gene matches. CDR3 nucleotide sequence: TGTGCCAGCAGCTCTGGACAGGGCCCCTACGAGCAGTACTTC. Its translation: CASSSGQGPYEQYF.

The chain couples TRBV18 to TRBJ2-2; 7 positions agree with TRBD1. Germline loops: CDR1 KGHSH, CDR2 LQKENI. CDR3 length: 15 residues. The trim removed 3 bases at V and 4 bases at J, leaving 5 bases unmatched. CDR3 sequence (DNA): TGTGCCAGCTCACCCGGGACAGAGGGCACCGGGGAGCTGTTTTTT. It specifies CASSPGTEGTGELFF.

The chain links TRBV6-1 to TRBJ2-5; D gene ambiguous. The germline CDR1 and CDR2 sequences are MNHNS and SASEGT. The CDR3 extends over 14 amino acids. Trimming pared 1 base from V and 1 base from J, leaving 7 bases between. CDR3 sequence: CASSEVGSQETQYF. CDR3 bases: TGTGCCAGCAGTGAAGTAGGCAGCCAAGAGACCCAGTACTTC.

This clone turned up a few times. The chain carries TRBV5-4 and TRBJ1-2, with D unresolved. The V gene's germline CDR1 is SGHNT and CDR2 YYREEE (reference sequence). This CDR3 spans 13 amino acids. Trimming took off 3 bases at V and 2 bases at J, with 8 bases between the two ends. The CDR3 nucleotides are TGTGCCAGCAGCTCGGGGTTGAACTATGGCTACACCTTC. Translating it yields CASSSGLNYGYTF. The whole variable domain, remainder taken from reference TRBV5-4 and TRBJ1-2, is ETGVTQSPTHLIKTRGQQVTLRCSSQSGHNTVSWYQQALGQGPQFIFQYYREEENGRGNFPPRFSGLQFPNYSSELNVNALELDDSALYLCASSSGLNYGYTFGSGTRLTVV.

The chain uses TRBV5-1 and TRBJ2-1; unclear D gene. Trimming cost V 4 bases and J 7 bases, with 18 bases left between them. The CDR3 consists of 15 residues. Looked up from germline, CDR1 is SGHRS and CDR2 is YFSETQ. In DNA form, the CDR3 reads TGCGCCAGCAGCACTGGTGGTGAGGTGGGGAATGAGCAGTTCTTC. The encoded protein is CASSTGGEVGNEQFF.

The chain carries TRBV5-4 and TRBJ2-3; TRBD2 aligns across 8 bases. The CDR3 runs 19 residues. Germline V gene sequence: CDR1 SGHNT, CDR2 YYREEE (reference sequence). Trimming took 0 bases from V and 0 from J; bases not matched to a gene: 12. This CDR3 is CASSLEGLEWGGSTDTQYF. CDR3 bases: TGTGCCAGCAGCTTGGAGGGACTAGAGTGGGGCGGCAGCACAGATACGCAGTATTTT.

This clone was picked up many times. The genes are TRBV11-2 and TRBJ2-7, with 7 bases identical to TRBD1. Losses at the gene ends were 6 bases for V and 1 base for J; bases not matched to a gene: 9. The V gene's germline CDR1 is SGHAT and CDR2 FQNNGV. The CDR3 covers 15 residues. The CDR3 DNA sequence: TGTGCCAGCAGACCGACAGGGAAGGCTTCCTACGAGCAGTACTTC. It translates to CASRPTGKASYEQYF.